One sample yielded the 7 T cell receptor beta chains listed below, sequenced in a study of blood T cell repertoires in COVID-19. Method: immunoSEQ multiplex PCR; TCRdb's copy keeps in-frame clones and lacks some. Of 150,000 to 200,000 clones in the sample, approximately 93% were seen once. The sequencing input was peripheral blood. These receptors were obtained from a woman aged 60-75 years with COVID-19, enrolled during active disease.

V is TRBV27 and J is TRBJ2-5, with 12 bases that match TRBD2. The CDR3 loop spans 16 amino acids. V lost 5 bases, J lost 0 bases, and 4 bases stayed unmatched. Looked up from germline, CDR1 is MNHEY and CDR2 is SMNVEV (reference sequence). The CDR3 reads CASSPGLAGNQETQYF. The CDR3 DNA sequence: TGTGCCAGCAGTCCAGGACTAGCGGGGAACCAAGAGACCCAGTACTTC.

This clone was observed a single time. The chain combines TRBV7-2 with TRBJ1-1, with 8 bases fitting TRBD1. The ends lost 3 bases at V and 6 bases at J; junction bases unmatched: 15. Germline values: CDR1 SGHTA, CDR2 FQGNSA. CDR3 length: 17 residues. CDR3 amino acids: CASSFHVGQGRGAEAFF. CDR3 nucleotide sequence: TGTGCCAGCAGCTTCCACGTCGGACAGGGCCGGGGCGCTGAAGCTTTCTTT.

A few counts support this clone. J is TRBJ1-5 and V is TRBV11-3, with 7 positions matching TRBD1. The CDR3 has 16 amino acids. Losses at the gene ends were 4 bases for V and 8 bases for J; bases not matched to a gene: 14. Germline V gene sequence: CDR1 SGHNT, CDR2 YENEEA. The CDR3 spells CASSSGGTGDSEPQHF. DNA of the CDR3: TGTGCCAGCAGCTCAGGCGGTACAGGGGATAGCGAGCCCCAGCATTTT.

The rearrangement joins TRBV3-1 (or the pseudogene TRBV3-2) to TRBJ2-7; 10 bases line up with TRBD1. CDR1 and CDR2 from the germline V gene are LGHDT and YNNKEL (reference sequence). The V and J ends lost 1 base and 1 base, in that order; junction bases with no gene match: 7. The CDR3 length is 17 residues. CDR3 sequence reads: CASSQVGQGTFSYEQYF. In DNA, the CDR3 is TGTGCCAGCAGCCAAGTGGGACAGGGGACTTTTTCCTACGAGCAGTACTTC.

CDR3 DNA: TGTGCCAGCAGCCAAGATGCCGGACAGGGAGGGCAGCCCCAGCATTTT. As protein: CASSQDAGQGGQPQHF. This chain uses TRBV4-2 with TRBJ1-5; 8 positions match TRBD1. The CDR3 has 16 amino acids. CDR1 and CDR2 from the germline V gene are LGHNA and YNFKEQ. V shed 0 bases, J shed 7 bases, and the junction held 8 bases outside the gene matches.

CDR3 residues: CASSQGGGLERRLREQYF. Written as DNA, the CDR3 is TGCGCCAGCAGCCAAGGAGGGGGATTAGAGAGACGGCTGAGAGAGCAGTACTTC. This chain joins TRBV4-1 and TRBJ2-7, with TRBD1 as a possible D gene (6 bases). CDR1 is MGHRA, CDR2 YSYEKL, per germline. CDR3 length: 18 amino acids. V was cut by 1 base and J by 7 bases, with 26 bases left in between.

The rearrangement uses TRBV7-2 and TRBJ1-6; a weak D match, TRBD1 (5 bases). V was clipped by 1 base and J by 9 bases, with 16 bases between them. The CDR3 has 16 residues. Germline assignment: CDR1 SGHTA and CDR2 FQGNSA. CDR3 bases: TGTGCCAGCAGCTTAGGAAACGCGGGGGAGATTTCACCCCTCCACTTT. It yields the protein CASSLGNAGEISPLHF.